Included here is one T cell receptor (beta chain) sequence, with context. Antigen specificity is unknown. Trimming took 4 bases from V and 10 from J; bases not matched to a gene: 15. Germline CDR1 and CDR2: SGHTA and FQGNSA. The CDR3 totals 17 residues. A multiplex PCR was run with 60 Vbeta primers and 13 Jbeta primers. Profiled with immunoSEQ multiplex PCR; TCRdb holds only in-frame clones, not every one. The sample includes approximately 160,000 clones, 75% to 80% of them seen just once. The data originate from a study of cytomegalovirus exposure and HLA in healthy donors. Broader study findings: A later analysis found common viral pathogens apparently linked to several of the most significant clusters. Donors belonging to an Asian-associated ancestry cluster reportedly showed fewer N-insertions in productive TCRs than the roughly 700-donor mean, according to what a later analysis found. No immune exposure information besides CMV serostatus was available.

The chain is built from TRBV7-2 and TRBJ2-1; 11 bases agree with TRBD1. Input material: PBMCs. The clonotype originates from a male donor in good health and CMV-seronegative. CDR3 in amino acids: CASSSRAGTGGLGEQFF. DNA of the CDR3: TGTGCCAGCAGCTCCAGAGCCGGGACAGGGGGACTGGGGGAGCAGTTCTTC.